This T cell receptor beta chain was observed in a study of blood T cell repertoires in COVID-19. Across the whole study: The United States, Italy and Spain were the sources of the acute and convalescent COVID-19 samples. Sources were T cells, B-cell-depleted T cells, or PBMCs; the material itself was cDNA or gDNA.

Per the original methods: Counts of nucleated cells, estimated from reference gene primer amplification, were obtained. Assay used: immunoSEQ multiplex PCR; TCRdb lists only in-frame clones, some missing. The V and J calls and clone size were taken over from that table, and D and trimming were inferred from the DNA. Of tens of thousands of clones listed, 80% were seen once; the top ten hold 15% to 20%. The V end was cut by 5 bases, the J end by 0 bases, with 12 bases between. CDR1 is SQVTM and CDR2 is ANQGSEA in the germline V gene. CDR3 length equals 14 residues. The sequence was obtained from a woman older than 75 with acute or convalescent COVID-19. Sample: peripheral blood. The rearrangement uses TRBV29-1 and TRBJ2-3; D possibly corresponds to TRBD2 (6 bases). The CDR3 region is CSVRDWDSTDTQYF. CDR3 in DNA: TGCAGCGTTCGGGACTGGGATAGCACAGATACGCAGTATTTT.